What follows is one T cell receptor beta chain and its context. No antigen is known for it. The entry originates in a study of CD8+ T cells in alopecia areata. At the level of the study: Treated patients were dosed with oral tofacitinib, taking 5 to 10 mg twice daily. Study observations and caveats: Greater clonality was observed in lesional scalp samples, especially alopecia totalis/universalis, versus normal scalp.

Treatment indicated: oral pan-JAK inhibitor, 5-10 mg twice daily. Individuals with alopecia areata gave both lesional scalp punch biopsies and peripheral blood for collection. The CDR3 consists of 11 residues. The germline V gene encodes CDR1 SQVTM and CDR2 ANQGSEA. V dropped 8 bases and J dropped 8; count of bases not matched to a gene: 8. RNA extraction and reverse transcription yielded cDNA as sequencing template. Data came from immunoSEQ multiplex PCR; TCRdb stores just in-frame clones and leaves some out. The table lists about 210,000 clones, about 64% of them singletons. The clonotype originates from a human donor with alopecia areata. This chain joins TRBV29-1 and TRBJ1-2; TRBD1 matches 7 bases. This sample comprised CD4+ T cells sorted from blood, obtained at week 4, from a patient treated with tofacitinib. In DNA form, the CDR3 reads TGCAGCCTTGCAACAGGGGAAGGCTACACCTTC. It yields the protein CSLATGEGYTF.